This T cell receptor (beta chain) was observed in a study of blood T cell repertoires in COVID-19. Study-level background: The study drew acute and convalescent COVID-19 samples from the United States, Italy and Spain. Sample material is recorded as cDNA or gDNA derived from T cells, B-cell-depleted T cells, or PBMCs.

V lost 2 bases and J 8 bases, leaving 6 bases between the germline ends. This CDR3 is built from 12 residues. Germline V lookup: CDR1 LGHDT, CDR2 YNNKEL (reference sequence). The data were produced by immunoSEQ multiplex PCR, yet TCRdb's version contains in-frame clones alone and is incomplete. The table lists about 72,000 clones, 65% to 90% of them singletons. The chain joins TRBV3-1 (or the pseudogene TRBV3-2) to TRBJ1-4, with D uncertain. The receptor's source is a man aged 65 to 85 with active or convalescent COVID-19. The sequenced material came from peripheral blood. The DNA of the CDR3 is TGTGCCAGCAGCCAAATGAGCGAAAAACTGTTTTTT. It is translated as CASSQMSEKLFF.